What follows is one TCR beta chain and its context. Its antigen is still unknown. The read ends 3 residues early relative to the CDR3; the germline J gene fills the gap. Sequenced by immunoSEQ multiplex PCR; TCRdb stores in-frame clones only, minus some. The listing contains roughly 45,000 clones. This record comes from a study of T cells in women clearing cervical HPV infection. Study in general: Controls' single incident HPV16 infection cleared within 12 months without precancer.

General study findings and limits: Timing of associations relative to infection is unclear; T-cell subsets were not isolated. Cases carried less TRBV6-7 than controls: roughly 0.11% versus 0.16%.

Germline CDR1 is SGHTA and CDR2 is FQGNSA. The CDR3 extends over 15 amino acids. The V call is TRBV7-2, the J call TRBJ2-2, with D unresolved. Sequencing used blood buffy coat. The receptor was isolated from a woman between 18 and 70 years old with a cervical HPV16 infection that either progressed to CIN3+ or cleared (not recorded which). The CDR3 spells CASSLWPGADSPLFF. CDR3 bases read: TGTGCCAGCAGCTTATGGCCAGGAGCAGATTCACCG.